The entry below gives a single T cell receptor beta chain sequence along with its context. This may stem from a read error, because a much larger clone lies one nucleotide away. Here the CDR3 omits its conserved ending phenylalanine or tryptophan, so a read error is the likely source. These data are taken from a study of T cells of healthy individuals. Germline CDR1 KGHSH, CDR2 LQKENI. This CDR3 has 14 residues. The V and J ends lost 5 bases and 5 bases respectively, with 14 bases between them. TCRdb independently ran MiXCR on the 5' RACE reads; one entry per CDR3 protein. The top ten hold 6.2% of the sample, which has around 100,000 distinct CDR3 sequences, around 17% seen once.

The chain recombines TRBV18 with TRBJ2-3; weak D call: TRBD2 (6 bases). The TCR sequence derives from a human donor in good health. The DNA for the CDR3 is TGTGCCAGCTCATCTCGCTGGGGGGAAGATACGCAGTATATT. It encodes CASSSRWGEDTQYI.